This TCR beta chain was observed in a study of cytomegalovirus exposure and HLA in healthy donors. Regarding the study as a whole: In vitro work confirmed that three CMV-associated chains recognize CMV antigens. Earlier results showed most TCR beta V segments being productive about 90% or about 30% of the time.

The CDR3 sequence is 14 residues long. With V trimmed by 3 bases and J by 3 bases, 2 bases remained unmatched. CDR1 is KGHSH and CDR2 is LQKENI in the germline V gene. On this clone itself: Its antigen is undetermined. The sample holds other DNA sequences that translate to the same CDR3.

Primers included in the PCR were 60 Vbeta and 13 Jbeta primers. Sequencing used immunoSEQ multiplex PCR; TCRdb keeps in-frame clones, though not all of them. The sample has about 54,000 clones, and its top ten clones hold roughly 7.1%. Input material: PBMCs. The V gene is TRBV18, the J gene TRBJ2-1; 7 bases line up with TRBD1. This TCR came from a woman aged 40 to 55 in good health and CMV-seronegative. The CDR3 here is CASSPGTDYNEQFF. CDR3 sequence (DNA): TGTGCCAGCTCACCCGGGACAGACTACAATGAGCAGTTCTTC. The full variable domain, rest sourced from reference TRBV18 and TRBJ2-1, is NAGVMQNPRHLVRRRGQEARLRCSPMKGHSHVYWYRQLPEEGLKFMVYLQKENIIDESGMPKERFSAEFPKEGPSILRIQQVVRGDSAAYFCASSPGTDYNEQFFGPGTRLTVL.